One sample yielded the 18 T cell receptor beta chains listed below, sequenced in a study of T cell responses to AZD1222 COVID-19 vaccine. The repertoire was sequenced with immunoSEQ multiplex PCR; TCRdb's copy has only in-frame clones and lacks some. The sample includes tens of thousands of clones, under 95% seen only once; the top ten take about a fifth. The specimen was peripheral blood, collected on day 0 of AZD1222 vaccination. Receptors originate from an adult in good health.

The rearrangement uses TRBV7-8 and TRBJ2-7, with a tentative D call TRBD1 (5 bases). The CDR3 is 15 amino acids. Germline-derived CDR1 and CDR2 are SGHVS and FQNEAQ. Between the trimmed V and J ends, which lost 5 bases and 3 bases, there was a span of 17 bases. The CDR3 bases are TGTGCCAGCAGCCGTACAACCCTGGACAACTACGAGCAGTACTTC. Its translation is CASSRTTLDNYEQYF.

The chain links TRBV6-5 to TRBJ1-2; D is perhaps TRBD1 (6 bases). The CDR3 sequence is 15 residues long. Trimming removed 8 bases from V and 5 bases from J, with 21 bases in between. Looked up from germline, CDR1 is MNHEY and CDR2 is SVGAGI. This chain's CDR3 is CASRNLDRRGYGYTF. Written as DNA, the CDR3 is TGTGCCAGCCGAAACCTCGACAGGCGGGGATATGGCTACACCTTC.

This clone was recorded once. The V call is TRBV27, the J call TRBJ2-7, with D possibly being TRBD1 (6 bases). Looked up from germline, CDR1 is MNHEY and CDR2 is SMNVEV (reference sequence). This CDR3 is built from 13 residues. The ends were cut back, 2 bases at V and 1 base at J, with 6 bases in the middle. The CDR3 protein is CASSLRGSYEQYF. The CDR3 nucleotides are TGTGCCAGCAGTTTAAGGGGGTCCTACGAGCAGTACTTC.

The rearrangement joins TRBV19 to TRBJ1-5, with 7 bases fitting TRBD1. The CDR3 has 14 amino acids. J gave up 5 bases and V 6 bases, and 7 bases lay outside the gene matches. The germline V gene has CDR1 LNHDA and CDR2 SQIVND (reference sequence). The CDR3 DNA is TGTGCCAGTAGGCCCGGGACAGAGTATCAGCCCCAGCATTTT. Translating gives CASRPGTEYQPQHF.

The gene calls are TRBV6-4 and TRBJ2-3; a weak D match, TRBD2 (7 bases). The CDR3 runs to 16 residues. The V gene's germline CDR1 is MRHNA and CDR2 SNTAGT. The V gene lost 4 bases and the J gene lost 0 bases, with 14 bases spanning the gap. CDR3 nucleotides: TGTGCCAGCAGTGGACAAGGCGGGGGCAGCACAGATACGCAGTATTTT. It encodes CASSGQGGGSTDTQYF.

The CDR3, as DNA: TGTGCCAGCTCACAATCAGGGGGCACTAATGAAAAACTGTTTTTT. It encodes CASSQSGGTNEKLFF. J is TRBJ1-4 and V is TRBV18; 8 nucleotides match TRBD1. The V segment lost 4 bases and the J segment 2 bases; nucleotides outside the gene matches: 3. Per the germline V gene, CDR1 is KGHSH and CDR2 is LQKENI. This CDR3 has 15 residues.

The chain carries TRBV3-1 (or the pseudogene TRBV3-2) and TRBJ2-7; 8 positions match TRBD1. Germline V gives CDR1 LGHDT, CDR2 YNNKEL (reference sequence). The CDR3 length is 13 residues. J was trimmed by 9 bases and V by 1 base; bases with no gene match: 5. Here the CDR3 reads CASSQGQGIAQYF. In DNA, the CDR3 is TGTGCCAGCAGCCAAGGACAGGGGATCGCGCAGTACTTC.

The chain has TRBV6-6 and TRBJ1-4, with D tentatively TRBD1 (5 bases). Trimming pared 2 bases from V and 7 bases from J, leaving 14 bases between. Per the germline V gene, CDR1 is MNHNY and CDR2 is SVGAGI (reference sequence). This CDR3 comprises 15 residues. CDR3 sequence: CASSYPGEGFEKLFF. The CDR3 DNA sequence: TGTGCCAGCAGTTACCCCGGCGAGGGGTTTGAAAAACTGTTTTTT.

The V call is TRBV14, the J call TRBJ2-7; a weak D match, TRBD2 (6 bases). Trimming removed 3 bases at V and 4 bases at J, with 10 bases between. Germline V lookup: CDR1 SGHDN, CDR2 FVKESK. The CDR3 contains 13 residues. The CDR3 reads CASSQRGGYEQYF. The CDR3 nucleotides are TGTGCCAGCAGCCAGAGGGGAGGTTACGAGCAGTACTTC.

The chain joins TRBV6-2 or TRBV6-3 to TRBJ2-3; unclear D gene. The CDR3 is made up of 15 amino acids. Germline loops: CDR1 MNHEY, CDR2 SVGEGT. The V end was cut by 2 bases, the J end by 0 bases, with 9 bases between. The CDR3 DNA is TGTGCCAGCAGTTACGACATTGCTAGCACAGATACGCAGTATTTT. Translation: CASSYDIASTDTQYF.

The chain couples TRBV6-5 to TRBJ1-5; TRBD1 agrees at 9 bases. The CDR3 is 14 residues long. V was clipped by 5 bases and J by 4 bases; unmatched bases: 3. Germline CDR1 is MNHEY and CDR2 is SVGAGI. CDR3 DNA sequence: TGTGCCAGCAGTATCGACAGGGGGAATCAGCCCCAGCATTTT. Protein product: CASSIDRGNQPQHF.

This chain joins TRBV9 and TRBJ1-2; D may be TRBD1 (6 bases). The CDR3 runs to 16 residues. Per the germline V gene, CDR1 is SGDLS and CDR2 is YYNGEE. Trimming stripped 4 bases from V and 3 bases from J, with 19 bases between. The CDR3 DNA follows: TGTGCCAGCAGCCCCCCCGTCATAGGGGGATACTATGGCTACACCTTC. Amino acids: CASSPPVIGGYYGYTF.

V usage is TRBV3-1 (or the pseudogene TRBV3-2) and J usage is TRBJ1-5; D is perhaps TRBD1 (6 bases). V was cut by 0 bases and J by 6 bases, with 12 bases left in between. CDR1 and CDR2 from the germline V gene are LGHDT and YNNKEL (reference sequence). The CDR3 sequence is 15 residues long. CDR3 sequence: CASSQDAGGGQPQHF. DNA for the CDR3: TGTGCCAGCAGCCAAGATGCCGGGGGCGGTCAGCCCCAGCATTTT.

V and J are TRBV2 and TRBJ2-1; D might be TRBD1 (6 bases). V was trimmed by 4 bases and J by 7 bases, leaving 11 bases between them. CDR3 length equals 13 residues. Germline V CDR1 and CDR2: SNHLY, FYNNEI. CDR3 sequence: CASSGNRVNEQFF. The DNA of the CDR3 is TGTGCCAGCAGTGGAAACAGGGTTAATGAGCAGTTCTTC.

The CDR3 loop is CASSLPGQGYYEQYF. As DNA, the CDR3 is TGTGCCAGCAGTTTACCGGGACAGGGGTACTACGAGCAGTACTTC. V gene TRBV5-6 combines with J gene TRBJ2-7; 10 bases agree with TRBD1. From germline, CDR1 is SGHDT and CDR2 YYEEEE. There are 15 residues in the CDR3. V lost 5 bases to trimming and J lost 3 bases; unmatched junction nucleotides: 8.

This clone was recorded once. This rearrangement joins TRBV27 to TRBJ1-6; D not certain. Germline loops: CDR1 MNHEY, CDR2 SMNVEV (reference sequence). The CDR3 is 17 residues long. V lost 4 bases and J 0 bases, leaving 13 bases between the germline ends. CDR3 protein: CASSYTARSSYNSPLHF. CDR3 nucleotide sequence: TGTGCCAGCAGTTATACCGCCAGGAGCTCCTATAATTCACCCCTCCACTTT.

The chain has TRBV6-5 and TRBJ1-3, with TRBD1 matching over 7 bases. Trimming took 6 bases from V and 2 from J; bases not matched to a gene: 7. CDR1 and CDR2 from the germline V gene are MNHEY and SVGAGI. The CDR3 has 15 amino acids. The chain's CDR3 is CASSRQGVAGNTIYF. The CDR3 DNA reads as TGTGCCAGCAGCAGACAGGGAGTGGCTGGAAACACCATATATTTT.

The chain uses TRBV7-8 and TRBJ1-6, with a weak D call TRBD1 (5 bases). V lost 5 bases to trimming and J lost 5 bases, with 10 bases between them. Looked up from germline, CDR1 is SGHVS and CDR2 is FQNEAQ. CDR3 length: 14 amino acids. For the CDR3, the DNA is TGTGCCAGCAGCACGCGACAGAATAATTCACCCCTCCACTTT. The encoded protein is CASSTRQNNSPLHF.